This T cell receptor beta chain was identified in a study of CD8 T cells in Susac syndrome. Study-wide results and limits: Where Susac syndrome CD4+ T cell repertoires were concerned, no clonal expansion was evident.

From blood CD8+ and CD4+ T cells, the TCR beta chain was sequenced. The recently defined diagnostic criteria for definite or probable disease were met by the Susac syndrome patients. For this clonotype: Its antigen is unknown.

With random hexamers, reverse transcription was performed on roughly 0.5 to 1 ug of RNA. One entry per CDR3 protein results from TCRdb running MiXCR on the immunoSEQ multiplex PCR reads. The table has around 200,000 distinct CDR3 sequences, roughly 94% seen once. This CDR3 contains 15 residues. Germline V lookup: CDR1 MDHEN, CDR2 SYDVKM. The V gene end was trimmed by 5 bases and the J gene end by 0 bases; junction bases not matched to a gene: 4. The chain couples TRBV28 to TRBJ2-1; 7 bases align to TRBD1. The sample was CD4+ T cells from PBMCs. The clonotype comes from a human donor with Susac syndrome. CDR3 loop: CASSLGDSSYNEQFF. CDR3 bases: TGTGCCAGCAGTCTAGGGGACAGCTCCTACAATGAGCAGTTCTTC.